This is a list of T cell receptor beta chains from one sample in a study of OX40 agonist ivuxolimab in advanced cancers. The method was immunoSEQ multiplex PCR; TCRdb's version includes in-frame clones alone and lacks a portion of them. Of about 47,000 clones listed, less than 90% are singletons. Sequenced here: CD4+ or CD8+ T cells sorted from blood, sampled in a trial of the OX40 agonist ivuxolimab. These receptors were collected from an adult with an advanced solid tumor such as melanoma, head and neck, liver or kidney cancer. Both conserved end residues are part of each CDR3. D genes are given only for firm matches. Size is stated for part of the rows, as once, few or many counts, or as a class when the clone is expanded.

len: 15; j_gene: TRBJ1-2; abundance: -; v_gene: TRBV6-6; d_gene: -; CDR3aa: CASSYSRTDNYGYTF; CDR3nt: TGTGCCAGCAGTTACTCACGGACAGACAACTATGGCTACACCTTC
len: 16; j_gene: TRBJ2-3; abundance: -; v_gene: TRBV4-1; d_gene: TRBD2; CDR3aa: CASSQPSGGLTDTQYF; CDR3nt: TGCGCCAGCAGCCAACCTAGCGGGGGGTTGACAGATACGCAGTATTTT
len: 15; j_gene: TRBJ2-1; abundance: -; v_gene: TRBV11-2; d_gene: TRBD1; CDR3aa: CASSLTGGSGNEQFF; CDR3nt: TGTGCCAGCAGCTTGACAGGGGGCTCCGGCAATGAGCAGTTCTTC
len: 13; j_gene: TRBJ2-1; abundance: -; v_gene: TRBV11-2; d_gene: -; CDR3aa: CASSFGTESEQFF; CDR3nt: TGTGCCAGCAGCTTCGGGACCGAATCTGAGCAGTTCTTC
len: 14; j_gene: TRBJ2-7; abundance: -; v_gene: TRBV5-4; d_gene: TRBD1; CDR3aa: CASSAGTGAYEQYF; CDR3nt: TGTGCCAGCAGTGCCGGGACAGGGGCCTACGAGCAGTACTTC
len: 15; j_gene: TRBJ2-4; abundance: few; v_gene: TRBV25-1; d_gene: TRBD2; CDR3aa: CASSEGGEAKNIQYF; CDR3nt: TGTGCCAGCAGTGAGGGGGGGGAAGCCAAAAACATTCAGTACTTC
len: 14; j_gene: TRBJ1-1; abundance: -; v_gene: TRBV28; d_gene: TRBD1; CDR3aa: CASSPTGVGAEAFF; CDR3nt: TGTGCCAGCAGTCCCACAGGGGTCGGAGCTGAAGCTTTCTTT
len: 12; j_gene: TRBJ1-2; abundance: -; v_gene: TRBV19; d_gene: -; CDR3aa: CASLNYLYGYTF; CDR3nt: TGTGCCAGTTTGAATTATCTCTATGGCTACACCTTC
len: 14; j_gene: TRBJ2-7; abundance: -; v_gene: TRBV7-8; d_gene: -; CDR3aa: CASSFGWGNYEQYF; CDR3nt: TGTGCCAGCAGCTTCGGCTGGGGCAACTACGAGCAGTACTTC
len: 16; j_gene: TRBJ1-1; abundance: -; v_gene: TRBV5-4; d_gene: -; CDR3aa: CASSLGDGTLNTEAFF; CDR3nt: TGTGCCAGCAGCTTGGGGGATGGGACACTGAACACTGAAGCTTTCTTT
len: 16; j_gene: TRBJ1-2; abundance: -; v_gene: TRBV7-8; d_gene: -; CDR3aa: CASSSVGPDGNYGYTF; CDR3nt: TGTGCCAGCAGCTCGGTGGGCCCGGACGGAAACTATGGCTACACCTTC
len: 15; j_gene: TRBJ2-7; abundance: -; v_gene: TRBV19; d_gene: TRBD1; CDR3aa: CASSLYSGQGVEQYF; CDR3nt: TGTGCCAGTAGTCTCTACTCGGGACAGGGCGTCGAGCAGTACTTC
len: 14; j_gene: TRBJ1-1; abundance: -; v_gene: TRBV11-2; d_gene: -; CDR3aa: CASSNPRLDTEAFF; CDR3nt: TGTGCCAGCAGCAACCCCCGTTTGGACACTGAAGCTTTCTTT
len: 14; j_gene: TRBJ1-2; abundance: -; v_gene: TRBV5-6; d_gene: -; CDR3aa: CASSRWGYAYGYTF; CDR3nt: TGTGCCAGCAGCCGCTGGGGGTATGCCTATGGCTACACCTTC
len: 16; j_gene: TRBJ2-7; abundance: -; v_gene: TRBV2; d_gene: -; CDR3aa: CASSPQRRGTSYEQYF; CDR3nt: TGTGCCAGCAGCCCCCAGCGCAGGGGGACTTCATACGAGCAGTACTTC
len: 15; j_gene: TRBJ2-6; abundance: once; v_gene: TRBV13; d_gene: -; CDR3aa: CASRHLASGANVLTF; CDR3nt: TGTGCCAGCAGACACCTAGCATCTGGGGCCAACGTCCTGACTTTC
len: 13; j_gene: TRBJ2-7; abundance: -; v_gene: TRBV11-2; d_gene: -; CDR3aa: CASSLSPGYEQYF; CDR3nt: TGTGCCAGCAGCCTGAGCCCAGGCTACGAGCAGTACTTC
len: 15; j_gene: TRBJ1-2; abundance: few; v_gene: TRBV28; d_gene: TRBD1; CDR3aa: CASRVRQGARDGYTF; CDR3nt: TGTGCCAGCAGGGTTAGACAGGGGGCGAGGGATGGCTACACCTTC
len: 10; j_gene: TRBJ1-1; abundance: -; v_gene: TRBV10-3; d_gene: -; CDR3aa: CAVGNTEAFF; CDR3nt: TGTGCCGTGGGGAACACTGAAGCTTTCTTT
len: 16; j_gene: TRBJ2-6; abundance: -; v_gene: TRBV7-2; d_gene: -; CDR3aa: CASSLNRASGANVLTF; CDR3nt: TGTGCCAGCAGCTTAAATAGGGCGTCTGGGGCCAACGTCCTGACTTTC
len: 16; j_gene: TRBJ1-5; abundance: few; v_gene: TRBV7-8; d_gene: -; CDR3aa: CASSLGFQGGNQPQHF; CDR3nt: TGTGCCAGCAGCTTAGGCTTCCAGGGTGGCAATCAGCCCCAGCATTTT
len: 17; j_gene: TRBJ1-4; abundance: -; v_gene: TRBV4-1; d_gene: -; CDR3aa: CASSLHLDFPSNEKLFF; CDR3nt: TGCGCCAGCAGCCTACATTTAGACTTTCCCTCGAATGAAAAACTGTTTTTT
len: 15; j_gene: TRBJ1-2; abundance: -; v_gene: TRBV6-5; d_gene: TRBD1; CDR3aa: CASSPPTGGDYGYTF; CDR3nt: TGTGCCAGCAGCCCTCCGACAGGGGGGGACTATGGCTACACCTTC
len: 13; j_gene: TRBJ2-3; abundance: -; v_gene: TRBV27; d_gene: -; CDR3aa: CASSLTRTDTQYF; CDR3nt: TGTGCCAGCAGTCTGACACGTACAGATACGCAGTATTTT
len: 14; j_gene: TRBJ1-6; abundance: few; v_gene: TRBV6-4; d_gene: -; CDR3aa: CASSDSRAGSPLHF; CDR3nt: TGTGCCAGCAGTGACTCAAGGGCCGGGTCACCCCTCCACTTT
len: 16; j_gene: TRBJ2-1; abundance: -; v_gene: TRBV27; d_gene: TRBD1; CDR3aa: CASSLLPGQGFDEQFF; CDR3nt: TGTGCCAGCAGTTTATTACCGGGACAGGGTTTCGATGAGCAGTTCTTC
len: 13; j_gene: TRBJ2-7; abundance: -; v_gene: TRBV14; d_gene: -; CDR3aa: CASSQDPIYEQYF; CDR3nt: TGTGCCAGCAGCCAAGACCCCATCTACGAGCAGTACTTC
len: 14; j_gene: TRBJ1-3; abundance: -; v_gene: TRBV4-2; d_gene: -; CDR3aa: CASNQTGRGNTIYF; CDR3nt: TGTGCCAGCAACCAAACAGGGAGGGGAAACACCATATATTTT
len: 13; j_gene: TRBJ2-1; abundance: -; v_gene: TRBV28; d_gene: TRBD2; CDR3aa: CASSFNSGDEQFF; CDR3nt: TGTGCCAGCAGTTTTAATAGCGGGGATGAGCAGTTCTTC
len: 18; j_gene: TRBJ2-7; abundance: -; v_gene: TRBV25-1; d_gene: -; CDR3aa: CASSEFTEIRKGAYEQYF; CDR3nt: TGTGCCAGCAGTGAATTTACAGAAATCAGAAAAGGCGCCTACGAGCAGTACTTC
len: 12; j_gene: TRBJ1-6; abundance: -; v_gene: TRBV7-3; d_gene: -; CDR3aa: CASSLGGSPLHF; CDR3nt: TGTGCCAGCAGCTTAGGAGGTTCACCCCTCCACTTT
len: 15; j_gene: TRBJ1-1; abundance: -; v_gene: TRBV30; d_gene: -; CDR3aa: CAWSGGRLRFSEAFF; CDR3nt: TGTGCCTGGAGTGGGGGGAGACTAAGGTTTAGTGAAGCTTTCTTT
len: 13; j_gene: TRBJ2-7; abundance: -; v_gene: TRBV19; d_gene: -; CDR3aa: CASSIGGGDEQYF; CDR3nt: TGTGCCAGTAGTATAGGAGGGGGGGACGAGCAGTACTTC
len: 17; j_gene: TRBJ2-5; abundance: -; v_gene: TRBV2; d_gene: -; CDR3aa: CASSAGGRGGYQETQYF; CDR3nt: TGTGCCAGCAGTGCCGGCGGCAGGGGGGGGTACCAAGAGACCCAGTACTTC
len: 14; j_gene: TRBJ2-3; abundance: -; v_gene: TRBV6-5; d_gene: -; CDR3aa: CASSYSSSSDTQYF; CDR3nt: TGTGCCAGCAGTTACTCGAGTAGTTCAGATACGCAGTATTTT
len: 15; j_gene: TRBJ2-6; abundance: once; v_gene: TRBV7-9; d_gene: -; CDR3aa: CASSPPISGANVLTF; CDR3nt: TGTGCCAGCAGCCCCCCTATCTCTGGGGCCAACGTCCTGACTTTC
len: 16; j_gene: TRBJ2-7; abundance: -; v_gene: TRBV7-9; d_gene: TRBD1; CDR3aa: CASSGARDRISYEQYF; CDR3nt: TGTGCCAGCAGCGGGGCCCGGGACAGGATCTCCTACGAGCAGTACTTC
len: 20; j_gene: TRBJ1-3; abundance: once; v_gene: TRBV28; d_gene: -; CDR3aa: CASSSPLGSYRGDSGNTIYF; CDR3nt: TGTGCCAGCAGCTCGCCACTCGGATCGTATAGGGGGGACTCTGGAAACACCATATATTTT
len: 16; j_gene: TRBJ2-7; abundance: -; v_gene: TRBV5-5; d_gene: -; CDR3aa: CASSLVLTNTGHEQYF; CDR3nt: TGTGCCAGCAGCTTGGTCCTCACCAACACAGGGCACGAGCAGTACTTC
len: 14; j_gene: TRBJ2-3; abundance: -; v_gene: TRBV16; d_gene: -; CDR3aa: CASSQTLGADTQYF; CDR3nt: TGTGCCAGCAGCCAGACCCTTGGGGCAGATACGCAGTATTTT
len: 14; j_gene: TRBJ2-7; abundance: -; v_gene: TRBV4-2; d_gene: -; CDR3aa: CASSQVAGFYEQYF; CDR3nt: TGTGCCAGCAGCCAAGTCGCAGGGTTCTACGAGCAGTACTTC
len: 17; j_gene: TRBJ2-7; abundance: -; v_gene: TRBV19; d_gene: TRBD2; CDR3aa: CASSIGLTSGSWDEQYF; CDR3nt: TGTGCCAGTAGTATAGGTTTGACTAGCGGGAGTTGGGACGAGCAGTACTTC
len: 15; j_gene: TRBJ1-1; abundance: -; v_gene: TRBV9; d_gene: -; CDR3aa: CASSSRLGMNTEAFF; CDR3nt: TGTGCCAGCAGCTCCCGACTGGGAATGAACACTGAAGCTTTCTTT